The 16 T cell receptor beta chains in this list originate from one sample, sequenced in a study of blood T cell repertoires in COVID-19. Method: immunoSEQ multiplex PCR; TCRdb's copy keeps in-frame clones and lacks some. The table has about 180,000 clones, 70% to 90% seen once. What was sequenced was peripheral blood. Receptor source: a man aged 18-30 years who had recovered from COVID-19.

V usage is TRBV9 and J usage is TRBJ2-7; TRBD2 aligns across 7 bases. The CDR3 has 15 residues. Per germline, CDR1 SGDLS and CDR2 YYNGEE. Losses at the gene ends were 4 bases for V and 5 bases for J; bases not matched to a gene: 12. The CDR3 coding sequence is TGTGCCAGCAGCCCCTATCCCGTGCGGGGGAACGAGCAGTACTTC. Amino acid sequence: CASSPYPVRGNEQYF.

This clone was counted between two and nine times. The chain joins TRBV19 to TRBJ1-4, with 7 bases matching TRBD1. This CDR3 comprises 14 residues. From germline, CDR1 is LNHDA and CDR2 SQIVND (reference sequence). The V and J ends lost 8 bases and 7 bases, in that order; junction bases with no gene match: 10. The CDR3 nucleotides read TGTGCCAGTTGCCCGACAGGGCCAATTGAAAAACTGTTTTTT. The encoded protein is CASCPTGPIEKLFF.

This chain connects TRBV10-3 to TRBJ2-7; D is possibly TRBD2 (6 bases). Trimming stripped 7 bases from V and 12 bases from J, with 16 bases between. CDR3 size: 11 residues. Germline loops: CDR1 ENHRY, CDR2 SYGVKD. The CDR3 DNA reads as TGTGCCATCATGGGGACTCATAATCTGTACTTC. Translating it yields CAIMGTHNLYF.

The CDR3 is CASSLELAGGPDTQYF. Written as DNA, the CDR3 is TGCGCCAGCAGCTTGGAACTAGCGGGAGGTCCAGATACGCAGTATTTT. The rearrangement joins TRBV5-1 to TRBJ2-3, with 12 nucleotides matching TRBD2. With 0 bases clipped from V and 4 bases from J, the junction kept 3 bases outside the gene matches. The CDR3 is 16 residues long. The V gene's germline CDR1 is SGHRS and CDR2 YFSETQ.

The chain recombines TRBV7-3 with TRBJ1-6; 7 bases align to TRBD1. The CDR3 is made up of 14 amino acids. V lost 5 bases and J lost 5; bases outside the gene matches: 3. CDR1 SGHTA and CDR2 FQGTGA come from the germline V gene. Here the CDR3 DNA reads TGTGCCAGCAGCCTCGGGACAGATAATTCACCCCTCCACTTT. Translated, it gives CASSLGTDNSPLHF.

V gene TRBV27 combines with J gene TRBJ2-2; a weak D match, TRBD2 (5 bases). The CDR3 is 17 residues long. Trimming shortened V by 2 bases and J by 4 bases, and 17 bases separated the two germline ends. Germline assignment: CDR1 MNHEY and CDR2 SMNVEV (reference sequence). The CDR3 sequence: CASSLTGFVAGTGELFF. The CDR3 nucleotides read TGTGCCAGCAGTTTAACTGGTTTTGTTGCGGGCACCGGGGAGCTGTTTTTT.

This clone was seen a few times. The rearrangement links TRBV2 to TRBJ2-7; TRBD1 aligns across 9 bases. The trim removed 8 bases at V and 0 bases at J, leaving 8 bases unmatched. The CDR3 loop spans 15 amino acids. CDR1 and CDR2 (germline): SNHLY, FYNNEI. The CDR3 DNA reads TGTGCCAGCGAAACAGGGGGCCCTCTCTCCTACGAGCAGTACTTC. Translating it yields CASETGGPLSYEQYF.

The CDR3 reads CASTLGRDRRNSPLHF. Here the CDR3 DNA reads TGTGCCAGTACCCTAGGGCGGGACAGGAGGAACTCACCCCTCCACTTT. The chain links TRBV19 to TRBJ1-6, with 8 positions matching TRBD1. Germline V gene lookup returns CDR1 LNHDA and CDR2 SQIVND (reference sequence). V shed 7 bases, J shed 10 bases, and the junction held 15 bases outside the gene matches. This CDR3 contains 16 residues.

The genes are TRBV5-5 and TRBJ2-3, with 10 bases aligning to TRBD1. This CDR3 is built from 14 residues. With V trimmed by 4 bases and J by 2 bases, 1 base remained unmatched. Germline loops: CDR1 SGHKS, CDR2 YYEKEE (reference sequence). The CDR3 here is CASSRQGATDTQYF. Here the CDR3 DNA reads TGTGCCAGCAGCCGACAGGGGGCCACAGATACGCAGTATTTT.

This clone was observed a few times. The chain is built from TRBV6-1 and TRBJ1-3; TRBD1 agrees at 7 bases. CDR3 length: 13 residues. CDR1 and CDR2 from the germline V gene are MNHNS and SASEGT. The trim removed 5 bases at V and 4 bases at J, leaving 2 bases unmatched. The CDR3 here is CASSTGQGNTIYF. CDR3 DNA sequence: TGTGCCAGCAGTACGGGACAGGGAAACACCATATATTTT.

This chain links TRBV7-9 with TRBJ2-3; 7 bases are a match to TRBD2. CDR1 and CDR2 from the germline V gene are SEHNR and FQNEAQ (reference sequence). Trimming removed 3 bases from V and 6 bases from J; junction bases left unmatched: 6. The CDR3 is made up of 14 amino acids. The CDR3 DNA is TGTGCCAGCAGCTTGGGGAGGGGACCGGATACGCAGTATTTT. It yields the protein CASSLGRGPDTQYF.

This rearrangement joins TRBV4-3 to TRBJ1-1; no firm D call. This CDR3 spans 13 amino acids. The germline V gene has CDR1 LGHNA and CDR2 YSLEER. The germline V and J ends were trimmed by 1 base and 1 base, with 4 bases remaining between them. The CDR3 protein is CASSQVENTEAFF. CDR3 coding DNA: TGCGCCAGCAGCCAAGTAGAGAACACTGAAGCTTTCTTT.

V gene TRBV3-1 (or the pseudogene TRBV3-2) combines with J gene TRBJ1-1; maybe TRBD1 (6 bases). V was trimmed by 1 base and J by 1 base, leaving 10 bases between them. Looked up from germline, CDR1 is LGHDT and CDR2 is YNNKEL (reference sequence). This CDR3 contains 15 residues. Here the CDR3 reads CASSQGRGSNTEAFF. The CDR3 nucleotides read TGTGCCAGCAGCCAAGGCAGGGGTTCGAACACTGAAGCTTTCTTT.

This clone was recorded only once. V gene TRBV28 combines with J gene TRBJ2-7, with D maybe TRBD1 (6 bases). This CDR3 region has 13 residues. The germline V gene encodes CDR1 MDHEN and CDR2 SYDVKM. Trimming left V 6 bases short and J 0 bases short, with 9 bases between. Here the CDR3 reads CASRTGHSYEQYF. In DNA, the CDR3 is TGTGCCAGCAGGACAGGTCACTCCTACGAGCAGTACTTC.

CDR3: CASSFWTGKRYEQYF. DNA of the CDR3: TGTGCCAGCAGCTTTTGGACAGGGAAACGGTACGAGCAGTACTTC. The chain carries TRBV6-5 and TRBJ2-7, with 8 bases identical to TRBD1. The CDR3 length is 15 residues. CDR1 and CDR2 (germline): MNHEY, SVGAGI. Trimming removed 6 bases from V and 4 bases from J; junction bases left unmatched: 11.

The V call is TRBV4-3, the J call TRBJ2-5, with 11 nucleotides matching TRBD2. CDR3 length equals 17 residues. CDR1 is LGHNA and CDR2 is YSLEER in the germline V gene. Trimming cost V 0 bases and J 4 bases; bases outside gene matches: 7. The chain's CDR3 is CASSQDGFLAGGETQYF. For the CDR3, the DNA is TGCGCCAGCAGCCAAGATGGGTTTCTAGCGGGAGGAGAGACCCAGTACTTC.